This TCR beta chain was identified during a study of cytomegalovirus exposure and HLA in healthy donors. Primers included in the PCR were 60 Vbeta and 13 Jbeta primers. Repertoires were generated with immunoSEQ multiplex PCR, while TCRdb's copy carries only in-frame clones and drops some. The table lists some 140,000 clones, approximately 74% of them singletons. Details on this clone: Its cognate antigen is unknown. Other DNA sequences from this sample encode an identical CDR3 as well.

Study-wide points: Likely technical artifact: a cluster of highly shared sequence variants.

The CDR3 is 14 amino acids. V gave up 0 bases and J gave up 2 bases, with 6 bases separating them. Germline lookup yields CDR1 SGHNT and CDR2 YENEEA. The clonotype was recovered from a man aged 18-30 years in good health and CMV-seronegative. V is TRBV11-3 and J is TRBJ2-3; no reliable D call. The source material was PBMCs. The CDR3 loop is CASSLDRDTDTQYF. DNA of the CDR3: TGTGCCAGCAGCTTAGATCGCGACACAGATACGCAGTATTTT. Full variable domain (rest looked up from reference TRBV11-3 and TRBJ2-3): EAGVVQSPRYKIIEKKQPVAFWCNPISGHNTLYWYLQNLGQGPELLIRYENEEAVDDSQLPKDRFSAERLKGVDSTLKIQPAELGDSAVYLCASSLDRDTDTQYFGPGTRLTVL.